The 3 T cell receptor beta chains presented below share a single source sample, sequenced in a study of T cell changes during pregnancy in multiple sclerosis. The protocol was immunoSEQ multiplex PCR, while the TCRdb copy is restricted to in-frame clones and leaves out a portion. The sample lists around 45,000 clones; roughly nine tenths were seen once. Material: CD4+ T cells from peripheral blood mononuclear cells, obtained before pregnancy. The receptors come from a female donor with multiple sclerosis, enrolled in a pregnancy study.

This clone was seen just once. The chain combines TRBV6-1 with TRBJ1-1; maybe TRBD1 (5 bases). Germline V CDR1 and CDR2: MNHNS, SASEGT. V was clipped by 2 bases and J by 2 bases, with 12 bases between them. The CDR3 has 15 residues. CDR3 coding DNA: TGTGCCAGCAGTGAACCTCGCGGGACTAACACTGAAGCTTTCTTT. Protein sequence: CASSEPRGTNTEAFF.

The count of this clone is one. This sequence joins TRBV7-2 and TRBJ2-4, with D maybe TRBD2 (6 bases). Trimming left V 6 bases short and J 7 bases short, with 10 bases between. CDR1 and CDR2 from the germline V gene are SGHTA and FQGNSA. This CDR3 contains 12 residues. CDR3 bases: TGTGCCAGCAGGGATCGGGGGAACATTCAGTACTTC. As protein: CASRDRGNIQYF.

The rearrangement links TRBV7-2 to TRBJ2-5; the match to TRBD2 covers 10 bases. CDR1 and CDR2 from the germline V gene are SGHTA and FQGNSA. The J segment lost 6 bases and the V segment lost 1 base, leaving 5 bases of the junction unmatched. The CDR3 runs to 15 residues. CDR3 sequence: CASSLERGGGKTQYF. DNA for the CDR3: TGTGCCAGCAGCTTAGAGCGGGGGGGCGGGAAGACCCAGTACTTC.